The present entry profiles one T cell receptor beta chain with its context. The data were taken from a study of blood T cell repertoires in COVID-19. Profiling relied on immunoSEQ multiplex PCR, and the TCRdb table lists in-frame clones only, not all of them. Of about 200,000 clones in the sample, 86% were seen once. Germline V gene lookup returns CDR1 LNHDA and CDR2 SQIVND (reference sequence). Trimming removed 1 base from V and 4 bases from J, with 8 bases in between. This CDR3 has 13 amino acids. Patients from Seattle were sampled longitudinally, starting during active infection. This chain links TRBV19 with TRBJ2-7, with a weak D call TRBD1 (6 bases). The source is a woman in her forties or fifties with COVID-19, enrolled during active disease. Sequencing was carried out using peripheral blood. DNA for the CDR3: TGTGCCAGTAGTATAGGAACAGGGTACGAGCAGTACTTC. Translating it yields CASSIGTGYEQYF.